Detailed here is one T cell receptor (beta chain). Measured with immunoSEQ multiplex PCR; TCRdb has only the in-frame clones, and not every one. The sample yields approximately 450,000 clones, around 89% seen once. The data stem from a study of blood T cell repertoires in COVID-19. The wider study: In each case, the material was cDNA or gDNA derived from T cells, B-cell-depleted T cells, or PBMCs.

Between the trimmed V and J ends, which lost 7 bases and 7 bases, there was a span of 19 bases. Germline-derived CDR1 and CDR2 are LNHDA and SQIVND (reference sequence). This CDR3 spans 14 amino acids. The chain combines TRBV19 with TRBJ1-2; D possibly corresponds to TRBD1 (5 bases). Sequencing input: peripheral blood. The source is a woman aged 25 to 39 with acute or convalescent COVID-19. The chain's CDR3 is CASIGSGGEVGYTF. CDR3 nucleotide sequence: TGTGCCAGTATTGGGTCGGGAGGGGAAGTTGGCTACACCTTC.